These T cell receptor beta chains were read from a single sample in a study of cytomegalovirus exposure and HLA in healthy donors. Assay used: immunoSEQ multiplex PCR; TCRdb lists only in-frame clones, some missing. In the table there are 90,000 to 150,000 clones, around 84% of which are singletons. Material: PBMCs. Source of these receptors: a woman aged 25 to 45 in good health and CMV-seropositive. CDR3s include the opening cysteine and the closing phenylalanine or tryptophan. A D gene is named only where the DNA matches it firmly. Clone size, where shown, is once, few, many, or a class for clones that have expanded.

V gene: TRBV7-9; clone size: once; J gene: TRBJ2-7; D gene: NA; CDR3 protein: CASSLSSYEQYF; CDR3 DNA: TGTGCCAGCAGCTTATCTTCCTACGAGCAGTACTTC
V gene: TRBV27; clone size: NA; J gene: TRBJ1-2; D gene: NA; CDR3 protein: CASSKIGGLYGYTF; CDR3 DNA: TGTGCCAGCTCAAAGATCGGCGGGCTCTATGGCTACACCTTC
V gene: TRBV5-1; clone size: NA; J gene: TRBJ2-2; D gene: TRBD1; CDR3 protein: CASSFLTGAPNTGELFF; CDR3 DNA: TGCGCCAGCAGCTTCCTGACAGGGGCACCGAACACCGGGGAGCTGTTTTTT
V gene: TRBV28; clone size: NA; J gene: TRBJ1-1; D gene: NA; CDR3 protein: CASSLTGSRGAFF; CDR3 DNA: TGTGCCAGCAGCCTAACAGGGTCTCGGGGAGCTTTCTTT
V gene: TRBV6-5; clone size: NA; J gene: TRBJ2-7; D gene: TRBD1; CDR3 protein: CASSYRTGPSYEQYF; CDR3 DNA: TGTGCCAGCAGTTACCGGACAGGGCCCTCCTACGAGCAGTACTTC
V gene: TRBV5-1; clone size: NA; J gene: TRBJ2-1; D gene: NA; CDR3 protein: CASSLGGVNEQFF; CDR3 DNA: TGCGCCAGCAGCTTGGGGGGGGTGAATGAGCAGTTCTTC
V gene: TRBV7-8; clone size: NA; J gene: TRBJ2-5; D gene: NA; CDR3 protein: CASSLWLTEQETQYF; CDR3 DNA: TGTGCCAGCAGCTTATGGTTGACAGAACAAGAGACCCAGTACTTC
V gene: TRBV28; clone size: NA; J gene: TRBJ1-1; D gene: NA; CDR3 protein: CASTHPGDTEAFF; CDR3 DNA: TGTGCCAGCACCCATCCGGGGGACACTGAAGCTTTCTTT
V gene: TRBV4-3; clone size: NA; J gene: TRBJ2-6; D gene: NA; CDR3 protein: CASSQAPPGANVLTF; CDR3 DNA: TGCGCCAGCAGCCAAGCTCCCCCTGGGGCCAACGTCCTGACTTTC
V gene: TRBV29-1; clone size: once; J gene: TRBJ1-1; D gene: TRBD1; CDR3 protein: CSVEDGTGSRSEAFF; CDR3 DNA: TGCAGCGTTGAAGATGGGACAGGCTCGAGGTCGGAAGCTTTCTTT
V gene: TRBV7-2; clone size: NA; J gene: TRBJ1-1; D gene: NA; CDR3 protein: CASSRLWNTEAFF; CDR3 DNA: TGTGCCAGCAGCCGACTCTGGAACACTGAAGCTTTCTTT
V gene: TRBV9; clone size: NA; J gene: TRBJ2-7; D gene: TRBD2; CDR3 protein: CASSVRGLWARGASHEQYF; CDR3 DNA: TGTGCCAGCAGCGTAAGAGGCCTGTGGGCGCGGGGGGCGTCCCACGAGCAGTACTTC
V gene: TRBV6-6; clone size: NA; J gene: TRBJ2-2; D gene: TRBD1; CDR3 protein: CASRSTGGYTGELFF; CDR3 DNA: TGTGCCAGCAGGTCGACAGGGGGCTACACCGGGGAGCTGTTTTTT
V gene: TRBV28; clone size: NA; J gene: TRBJ2-5; D gene: TRBD2; CDR3 protein: CASSGEGTLKETQYF; CDR3 DNA: TGTGCCAGCAGTGGGGAGGGAACCCTAAAAGAGACCCAGTACTTC
V gene: TRBV11-3; clone size: NA; J gene: TRBJ2-7; D gene: NA; CDR3 protein: CASSFQGGEQYF; CDR3 DNA: TGTGCCAGCAGCTTCCAAGGGGGCGAGCAGTACTTC
V gene: TRBV5-1; clone size: NA; J gene: TRBJ2-3; D gene: NA; CDR3 protein: CASSLASTGPRVDTQYF; CDR3 DNA: TGCGCCAGCAGCTTGGCCTCGACTGGCCCGAGGGTGGATACGCAGTATTTT
V gene: TRBV6-5; clone size: NA; J gene: TRBJ2-5; D gene: NA; CDR3 protein: CASRGSGRQETQYF; CDR3 DNA: TGTGCCAGCAGGGGATCTGGGAGACAAGAGACCCAGTACTTC
V gene: TRBV5-4; clone size: NA; J gene: TRBJ2-1; D gene: TRBD2; CDR3 protein: CASSRLAGTYNEQFF; CDR3 DNA: TGTGCCAGCAGCCGACTAGCGGGGACTTACAATGAGCAGTTCTTC
V gene: TRBV5-1; clone size: NA; J gene: TRBJ1-1; D gene: TRBD1; CDR3 protein: CASSLARGTGMGGVKAFF; CDR3 DNA: TGCGCCAGCAGTTTAGCACGTGGGACAGGGATGGGGGGCGTAAAGGCTTTCTTT
V gene: TRBV6-6; clone size: NA; J gene: TRBJ2-3; D gene: TRBD1; CDR3 protein: CASTGPGTGKDTQYF; CDR3 DNA: TGTGCCAGCACGGGGCCAGGGACAGGGAAAGATACGCAGTATTTT
V gene: TRBV6-1; clone size: NA; J gene: TRBJ2-7; D gene: NA; CDR3 protein: CASSAELGSYEQYF; CDR3 DNA: TGTGCCAGCAGCGCGGAACTCGGCTCCTACGAGCAGTACTTC
V gene: TRBV7-6; clone size: NA; J gene: TRBJ2-3; D gene: NA; CDR3 protein: CASSLSSRLTDTQYF; CDR3 DNA: TGTGCCAGCAGCTTATCGAGCCGACTTACAGATACGCAGTATTTT
V gene: TRBV2; clone size: NA; J gene: TRBJ2-7; D gene: NA; CDR3 protein: CASSEGGSRLIYEQYF; CDR3 DNA: TGTGCCAGCAGTGAAGGAGGATCTAGATTAATTTACGAGCAGTACTTC
V gene: TRBV5-1; clone size: NA; J gene: TRBJ2-7; D gene: NA; CDR3 protein: CASSPVGSVYEQYF; CDR3 DNA: TGCGCCAGCAGCCCCGTCGGGTCCGTCTACGAGCAGTACTTC
V gene: TRBV7-2; clone size: NA; J gene: TRBJ2-2; D gene: NA; CDR3 protein: CASSEAGATGELFF; CDR3 DNA: TGTGCCAGCAGCGAGGCGGGGGCGACCGGGGAGCTGTTTTTT
V gene: TRBV14; clone size: NA; J gene: TRBJ2-5; D gene: TRBD1; CDR3 protein: CASSQAGTGGRAQYF; CDR3 DNA: TGTGCCAGCAGCCAGGCCGGGACAGGGGGACGGGCCCAGTACTTC
V gene: TRBV18; clone size: NA; J gene: TRBJ1-3; D gene: NA; CDR3 protein: CASSPSRAKAGNTIYF; CDR3 DNA: TGTGCCAGCTCACCTTCGCGGGCAAAGGCTGGAAACACCATATATTTT
V gene: TRBV6-4; clone size: NA; J gene: TRBJ2-4; D gene: NA; CDR3 protein: CASSDSTRPRGRLSDIQYF; CDR3 DNA: TGTGCCAGCAGTGACTCGACTCGGCCCAGGGGCAGGCTATCGGACATTCAGTACTTC
V gene: TRBV19; clone size: NA; J gene: TRBJ1-2; D gene: TRBD1; CDR3 protein: CASRDRGGYGYTF; CDR3 DNA: TGTGCCAGTCGAGACAGGGGGGGCTATGGCTACACCTTC